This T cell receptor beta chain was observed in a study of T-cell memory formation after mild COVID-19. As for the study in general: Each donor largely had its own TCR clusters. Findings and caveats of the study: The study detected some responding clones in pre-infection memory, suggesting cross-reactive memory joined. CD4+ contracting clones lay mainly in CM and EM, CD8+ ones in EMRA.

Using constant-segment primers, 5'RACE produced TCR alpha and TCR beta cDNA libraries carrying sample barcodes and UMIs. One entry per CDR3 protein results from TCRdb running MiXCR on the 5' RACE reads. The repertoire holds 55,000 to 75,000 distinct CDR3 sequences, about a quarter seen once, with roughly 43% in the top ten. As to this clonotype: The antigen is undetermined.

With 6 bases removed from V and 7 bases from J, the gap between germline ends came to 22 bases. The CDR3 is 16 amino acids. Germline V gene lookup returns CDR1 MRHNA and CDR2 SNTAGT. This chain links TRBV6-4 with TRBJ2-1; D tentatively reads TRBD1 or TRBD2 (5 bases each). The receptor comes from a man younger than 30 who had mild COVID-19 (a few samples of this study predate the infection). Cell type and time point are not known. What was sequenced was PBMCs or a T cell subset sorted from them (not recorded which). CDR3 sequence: CASRASGPLGGNEQFF. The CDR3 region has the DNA TGTGCCAGCAGGGCCTCAGGGCCCCTAGGCGGGAATGAGCAGTTCTTC.